This is a list of T cell receptor beta chains from one sample in a study of blood T cell repertoires in COVID-19. Produced via immunoSEQ multiplex PCR; TCRdb's table is partial and in-frame only. The table lists tens of thousands of clones, over 85% of them singletons. The material sequenced was peripheral blood. The receptors come from a human donor in a cohort sampled during active COVID-19. Each CDR3 is given with its conserved first and last residue. The D gene is left open where the match is weak. The size field is filled for only some rows; it gives once, few, many or a size class.

cdr3_nt cdr3_aa v_call cdr3_length j_call clone_size d_call
TGTGCCTCTTCGCGAGGGGCTAGCGGCTACGAGCAGTACTTC CASSRGASGYEQYF TRBV19 14 TRBJ2-7 - TRBD2
TGCGCCAGCAGCCAAGAGAGGGACATCTATGGCTACACCTTC CASSQERDIYGYTF TRBV4-1 14 TRBJ1-2 once -
TGTGCCAGCTCACCACGCCAGGGGGCTTACGAGCAGTACTTC CASSPRQGAYEQYF TRBV18 14 TRBJ2-7 - TRBD1
TGTGCCAGCAGTGGTAGCGGGAGGAACCCCTCCTACGAGCAGTACTTC CASSGSGRNPSYEQYF TRBV6-1 16 TRBJ2-7 - TRBD2
TGTGCCAGCTCACCACGACAGGGCAATATGAACACTGAAGCTTTCTTT CASSPRQGNMNTEAFF TRBV18 16 TRBJ1-1 once TRBD1
TGCGCCAGCAGCTTGGGGCTAGCGCCAGATACGCAGTATTTT CASSLGLAPDTQYF TRBV5-1 14 TRBJ2-3 - -
TGTGCCAGCATAGGGGGCCCTAATCAGCCCCAGCATTTT CASIGGPNQPQHF TRBV6-5 13 TRBJ1-5 - TRBD1
TGTGCCAGCAGCGATAGCGGAACGAACACCGGGGAGCTGTTTTTT CASSDSGTNTGELFF TRBV6-5 15 TRBJ2-2 once -
TGTGCTAGTGGCATGACTAGCCGGAGCTCCTACGAGCAGTACTTC CASGMTSRSSYEQYF TRBV12-5 15 TRBJ2-7 - TRBD2
TGTGCTAGTGGTTGGGACACTTCTAGCACAGATACGCAGTATTTT CASGWDTSSTDTQYF TRBV12-5 15 TRBJ2-3 - -
TGCAGCGTTGCCCAGGGGTTCGGCTATGGCTACACCTTC CSVAQGFGYGYTF TRBV29-1 13 TRBJ1-2 - -
TGCAGCGCAAGATCCGGGACAGCCAACACCGGGGAGCTGTTTTTT CSARSGTANTGELFF TRBV29-1 15 TRBJ2-2 once TRBD1
TGTGCCAGCAGTCCTGGCACAGATACGCAGTATTTT CASSPGTDTQYF TRBV28 12 TRBJ2-3 once -
TGTGCCAGCAGTTACGACAGGGCCTACGAGCAGTACTTC CASSYDRAYEQYF TRBV6-2/TRBV6-3 13 TRBJ2-7 - TRBD1
TGTGCCACCAGTGTGGGGAATAGCGCCGGGGAGCTGTTTTTT CATSVGNSAGELFF TRBV24-1 14 TRBJ2-2 - -
TGTGCCAGCAGCCCTCTCCCGGGACAGGTTGGGACTAGCGGCTACGAGCAGTACTTC CASSPLPGQVGTSGYEQYF TRBV7-9 19 TRBJ2-7 - TRBD2
TGTGCCAGTAGTATCGCGACAGAAATCAACACTGAAGCTTTCTTT CASSIATEINTEAFF TRBV19 15 TRBJ1-1 - -
TGTGCCAGCAGCCCTTACAGGGACCATTCCAATTATAATTCACCCCTCCACTTT CASSPYRDHSNYNSPLHF TRBV7-2 18 TRBJ1-6 - -
TGTGCCAGCAGTCCTCGGTGGGAGTGGTACAATGAGCAGTTCTTC CASSPRWEWYNEQFF TRBV27 15 TRBJ2-1 - -
TGTGCCAGCAGTCCGACAGGCAATCAGCCCCAGCATTTT CASSPTGNQPQHF TRBV18 13 TRBJ1-5 - -
TGCGCCAGCAGCTCACAGGGGAGGAACACTGAAGCTTTCTTT CASSSQGRNTEAFF TRBV5-1 14 TRBJ1-1 - TRBD1
TGTGCCACCAGTGATAACAGGCGTTCCTACGAGCAGTACTTC CATSDNRRSYEQYF TRBV24-1 14 TRBJ2-7 - -
TGTGCCAGCAGCCAAGACTTGGACGGGGGAGGAGTTGATTCACCCCTCCACTTT CASSQDLDGGGVDSPLHF TRBV14 18 TRBJ1-6 - -
TGTGCCAGCAGTTGGGACAGGGGGAGCGGGGAGCTGTTTTTT CASSWDRGSGELFF TRBV6-5 14 TRBJ2-2 - TRBD1
TGTGCCATCGGGGAGGCCCCAAGCGGGACATCCTACAATGAGCAGTTCTTC CAIGEAPSGTSYNEQFF TRBV10-3 17 TRBJ2-1 - -
TGTGCCAGCAGTAGACCCCGGGACAGGGTCTATGGCTACACCTTC CASSRPRDRVYGYTF TRBV7-2 15 TRBJ1-2 - TRBD1
TGTGCCAGCATGGCAGGTGGTTGGGTTGATACTGAAGCTTTCTTT CASMAGGWVDTEAFF TRBV6-5 15 TRBJ1-1 few -
TGCAGTGCTAGTGTCGAACAGGCGATCTGGAATACGCAGTATTTT CSASVEQAIWNTQYF TRBV20-1 15 TRBJ2-3 - -
TGTGCCAGCAGTTCCCCCCAGGGCGGCACAGATACGCAGTATTTT CASSSPQGGTDTQYF TRBV28 15 TRBJ2-3 - -
TGCGCCAGCAGCTTGGGGGAGAGGAACGAGCAGTACTTC CASSLGERNEQYF TRBV5-1 13 TRBJ2-7 - -
TGTGCCAGCAGTTTCGACAGGGAACCTCAGCCCCAGCATTTT CASSFDREPQPQHF TRBV2 14 TRBJ1-5 - TRBD1
TGTGCCAGCAGTACAAACAGCTATGGCTACACCTTC CASSTNSYGYTF TRBV2 12 TRBJ1-2 - -
TGTGCCAGCAGTAGTCCGGGACAAGGGACTGAAAAACTGTTTTTT CASSSPGQGTEKLFF TRBV28 15 TRBJ1-4 - -
TGCGCCAGCAGCGATCCCGGGAAGATTCAGTACTTC CASSDPGKIQYF TRBV5-1 12 TRBJ2-4 - -
TGTGCCAGCAGATTGAGCGGACAGGGAGGCCCCCAGTACTTC CASRLSGQGGPQYF TRBV6-5 14 TRBJ2-5 - TRBD1
TGTGCCAGCAGCTTGGAAGCAGGGCCGCAGTCACCCCTCCACTTT CASSLEAGPQSPLHF TRBV5-4 15 TRBJ1-6 - -
TGTGCCAGCAGCTCGTTACCCGCGGGGGACCTAGATACGCAGTATTTT CASSSLPAGDLDTQYF TRBV7-2 16 TRBJ2-3 - TRBD2
TGTGCCACCGGCGAGGGGGTTGTGGGCACCGGGGAGCTGTTTTTT CATGEGVVGTGELFF TRBV19 15 TRBJ2-2 - -
TGCGCCAGCGGCAGAAGTGTAACTGAAGCTTTCTTT CASGRSVTEAFF TRBV5-1 12 TRBJ1-1 - -
TGTGCCACCAGTGCAGGTTTTGACTATGGCTACACCTTC CATSAGFDYGYTF TRBV24-1 13 TRBJ1-2 once -